The source of this TCR beta chain is a study of cytomegalovirus exposure and HLA in healthy donors. Study results and caveats: There were some public TCRs occurring in many donors, but most TCR sequences were rare. Cytomegalovirus-associated status was assigned to about 150 TCR beta chains.

Use of 60 Vbeta and 13 Jbeta primers characterized the PCR. The repertoire was sequenced with immunoSEQ multiplex PCR; TCRdb's copy has only in-frame clones and lacks some. The sample includes over 150,000 clones, roughly 80% seen only once; the top ten take approximately 1.5%. Notes on this clone: Its target is not known.

There are 15 residues in the CDR3. Germline-derived CDR1 and CDR2 are MGHDK and SYGVNS. The V and J ends lost 4 bases and 5 bases respectively, with 17 bases between them. This rearrangement joins TRBV25-1 to TRBJ1-1; D is undetermined. Sequencing used PBMCs. The sequence derives from a woman aged 18-29 years in good health and CMV-seronegative. The CDR3 loop is CASSAPSAGSTEAFF. CDR3 bases: TGTGCCAGCAGTGCCCCCTCCGCGGGATCAACTGAAGCTTTCTTT.